This passage covers 14 T cell receptor beta chains from one sample sequenced in a study of blood T cell repertoires in COVID-19. Using immunoSEQ multiplex PCR, the repertoire was profiled, and TCRdb retains in-frame clones only, with some absent. The table shows 46,000 or so clones, with approximately 85% occurring only once. The sample taken for sequencing was peripheral blood. The receptors come from an elderly woman with COVID-19, enrolled during active disease.

The chain employs TRBV7-8 and TRBJ1-5; 7 bases map to TRBD1. The V gene end was trimmed by 5 bases and the J gene end by 3 bases; junction bases not matched to a gene: 4. The CDR3 sequence is 14 residues long. The germline V gene has CDR1 SGHVS and CDR2 FQNEAQ. CDR3: CASSRGTVNQPQHF. The CDR3, as DNA: TGTGCCAGCAGCCGGGGGACAGTCAATCAGCCCCAGCATTTT.

This clone came up a few times. The rearrangement joins TRBV7-2 to TRBJ1-2; no clear D. CDR3 length: 16 residues. Between the trimmed V and J ends, which lost 2 bases and 0 bases, there was a span of 13 bases. CDR1 is SGHTA, CDR2 FQGNSA, per germline. As DNA, the CDR3 is TGTGCCAGCAGCTTATTTAGAACAGCCCCTAACTATGGCTACACCTTC. This encodes CASSLFRTAPNYGYTF.

V is TRBV6-5 and J is TRBJ2-7; 11 bases are shared with TRBD2. This CDR3 is built from 16 residues. Per the germline V gene, CDR1 is MNHEY and CDR2 is SVGAGI. After removal of 3 bases from V and 2 bases from J, the junction contained 6 bases not matched to a gene. CDR3 residues: CASSYQGTSGPYEQYF. CDR3 coding DNA: TGTGCCAGCAGTTATCAGGGGACTAGCGGCCCCTACGAGCAGTACTTC.

In nucleotides, the CDR3 is TGTGCCACCAGCAGACCGGGACTAGCGGGTACCTACGAGCAGTACTTC. Its translation: CATSRPGLAGTYEQYF. The V gene is TRBV15, the J gene TRBJ2-7, with 12 bases fitting TRBD2. The CDR3 extends over 16 amino acids. From germline, CDR1 is LNHNV and CDR2 YYDKDF (reference sequence). The V gene end was trimmed by 2 bases and the J gene end by 2 bases; junction bases not matched to a gene: 4.

The chain employs TRBV6-5 and TRBJ1-2; 7 bases align to TRBD1. Germline values: CDR1 MNHEY, CDR2 SVGAGI. This CDR3 is 16 amino acids long. Trimming removed 4 bases from V and 0 bases from J; junction bases left unmatched: 8. The CDR3 sequence is CASSFNSGQPNYGYTF. The CDR3 DNA is TGTGCCAGCAGTTTTAACTCGGGACAGCCTAACTATGGCTACACCTTC.

The rearrangement uses TRBV28 and TRBJ2-7, with D perhaps matching TRBD2 (6 bases). Germline V gene data show CDR1 as MDHEN and CDR2 as SYDVKM. The CDR3 length is 12 residues. The V end was cut by 6 bases, the J end by 4 bases, with 10 bases between. CDR3: CASSGRLYEQYF. CDR3 sequence (DNA): TGTGCCAGCAGCGGGAGATTGTACGAGCAGTACTTC.

The chain has TRBV9 and TRBJ2-2; a possible D gene is TRBD2 (6 bases). The ends were cut back, 0 bases at V and 8 bases at J, with 11 bases in the middle. The CDR3 length is 14 residues. The germline CDR1 and CDR2 sequences are SGDLS and YYNGEE. CDR3: CASSVGAGSGELFF. The CDR3 coding sequence is TGTGCCAGCAGCGTAGGGGCGGGGTCAGGGGAGCTGTTTTTT.

The chain is built from TRBV5-1 and TRBJ1-5; 9 bases match TRBD1. J lost 5 bases, V lost 4 bases, and 7 bases had no gene match. This CDR3 has 15 residues. In germline, CDR1 is SGHRS, CDR2 YFSETQ. CDR3 protein: CASSDGTGIDQPQHF. DNA for the CDR3: TGCGCCAGCAGCGACGGGACAGGGATCGATCAGCCCCAGCATTTT.

In this sample, this clone turned up once. J is TRBJ1-3 and V is TRBV7-6; the D is unclear. Between the trimmed V and J ends, which lost 0 bases and 2 bases, there was a span of 8 bases. CDR1 and CDR2 from the germline V gene are SGHVS and FNYEAQ. CDR3 length: 15 residues. In DNA form, the CDR3 reads TGTGCCAGCAGCTTAGCGTTTCTTACTGGAAACACCATATATTTT. This sequence encodes CASSLAFLTGNTIYF.

This CDR3 is CASSLEPGNSYNEQFF. The CDR3 DNA reads as TGCGCCAGCAGCTTGGAACCAGGGAACTCCTACAATGAGCAGTTCTTC. V is TRBV5-1 and J is TRBJ2-1; tentatively, D is TRBD1 (5 bases). CDR1 is SGHRS and CDR2 is YFSETQ in the germline V gene. CDR3 length equals 16 residues. Trimming removed 0 bases at V and 0 bases at J, with 10 bases between.

The chain uses TRBV7-2 and TRBJ1-1; TRBD1 might be the D (6 bases). Germline-derived CDR1 and CDR2 are SGHTA and FQGNSA. V was shortened by 7 bases and J by 8 bases, with 14 bases between the two germline ends. The CDR3 spans 12 residues. The DNA for the CDR3 is TGTGCCAGCAATCAAGGGCAGGGGGAAGCTTTCTTT. Protein: CASNQGQGEAFF.

The chain links TRBV6-5 to TRBJ1-2; 7 bases are shared with TRBD1. Trimming removed 1 base from V and 1 base from J; junction bases left unmatched: 3. Looked up from germline, CDR1 is MNHEY and CDR2 is SVGAGI. CDR3 length: 15 amino acids. CDR3 region: CASSYLGGLNYGYTF. The CDR3, as DNA: TGTGCCAGCAGTTACTTAGGGGGCCTTAACTATGGCTACACCTTC.

This clone was detected once. This chain links TRBV5-1 with TRBJ2-5; 11 bases match TRBD2. From germline, CDR1 is SGHRS and CDR2 YFSETQ. V was clipped by 4 bases and J by 5 bases; unmatched bases: 7. This CDR3 has 15 residues. The CDR3 sequence is CASSLVAGGRETQYF. Written as DNA, the CDR3 is TGCGCCAGCAGCCTCGTAGCGGGGGGGCGCGAGACCCAGTACTTC.

The chain couples TRBV12-5 to TRBJ2-2; 8 bases align to TRBD1. There are 15 residues in the CDR3. Germline values: CDR1 LGHNT, CDR2 FRNRAP. J was trimmed by 6 bases and V by 7 bases; bases with no gene match: 10. The CDR3 loop is CASVAQGARAGELFF. CDR3 in DNA: TGTGCTAGTGTTGCTCAGGGGGCGCGGGCCGGGGAGCTGTTTTTT.